Below, 26 T cell receptor beta chains from the same sample are listed, as sequenced in a study of T cell responses to AZD1222 COVID-19 vaccine. Repertoires were generated with immunoSEQ multiplex PCR, while TCRdb's copy carries only in-frame clones and drops some. Seen here are 45,000 to 70,000 clones, around 89% observed once, and the top ten hold 13% to 15%. The material sequenced was peripheral blood, taken 28 days after the second AZD1222 dose. The receptors originated from an adult who received the AZD1222 COVID-19 vaccine.

The CDR3 nucleotides read TGTGCCAGCAGCGTTTCGCTAGCGGGAGCAAGTTCTGGGGCCAACGTCCTGACTTTC. This encodes CASSVSLAGASSGANVLTF. The V call is TRBV9, the J call TRBJ2-6, with 10 bases identical to TRBD2. This CDR3 is built from 19 residues. The junction had 9 bases not matched to a gene; V was cut back by 2 bases and J by 1 base. From germline, CDR1 is SGDLS and CDR2 YYNGEE.

The chain carries TRBV6-2 or TRBV6-3 and TRBJ2-7; 8 bases agree with TRBD2. There are 14 residues in the CDR3. The J segment lost 4 bases and the V segment lost 0 bases, leaving 2 bases of the junction unmatched. Germline V gene data show CDR1 as MNHEY and CDR2 as SVGEGT. The DNA of the CDR3 is TGTGCCAGCAGTTACTCGTCTAGCGGGTACGAGCAGTACTTC. It codes for CASSYSSSGYEQYF.

The rearrangement uses TRBV7-2 and TRBJ2-1, with 8 bases lining up with TRBD1. Germline CDR1 and CDR2: SGHTA and FQGNSA. This CDR3 comprises 16 residues. The V gene end was trimmed by 1 base and the J gene end by 7 bases; junction bases not matched to a gene: 9. CDR3 bases: TGTGCCAGCAGCTTAGATGGTACAGGGGGTTTTAATGAGCAGTTCTTC. Protein: CASSLDGTGGFNEQFF.

The chain employs TRBV3-1 (or the pseudogene TRBV3-2) and TRBJ2-6; TRBD2 might be the D (6 bases). Germline lookup yields CDR1 LGHDT and CDR2 YNNKEL (reference sequence). The CDR3 is 15 amino acids. Between the trimmed V and J ends, which lost 0 bases and 6 bases, there was a span of 9 bases. CDR3 DNA: TGTGCCAGCAGCCAAGAATGGGGGGAGGCCAACGTCCTGACTTTC. Its protein is CASSQEWGEANVLTF.

The rearrangement joins TRBV29-1 to TRBJ1-5; 12 bases agree with TRBD1. With 6 bases clipped from V and 5 bases from J, the junction kept 2 bases outside the gene matches. Germline V gives CDR1 SQVTM, CDR2 ANQGSEA. CDR3 size: 13 residues. The CDR3 DNA reads as TGCAGCGTGGGACAGGGGGCTGATCAGCCCCAGCATTTT. This encodes CSVGQGADQPQHF.

This clone has a handful of counts. This CDR3 is CASSVSVGQGANGYTF. CDR3 bases: TGTGCCAGCAGCGTATCAGTAGGACAGGGGGCTAATGGCTACACCTTC. The chain combines TRBV9 with TRBJ1-2; 11 bases line up with TRBD1. CDR3 length: 16 amino acids. Per the germline V gene, CDR1 is SGDLS and CDR2 is YYNGEE. J gave up 6 bases and V 1 base, and 8 bases lay outside the gene matches.

The J gene is TRBJ1-2, the V gene TRBV10-2; TRBD1 is a possible D gene (5 bases). The CDR3 runs 12 residues. Per the germline V gene, CDR1 is WSHSY and CDR2 is SAAADI. V was cut by 4 bases and J by 8 bases, with 11 bases left in between. The CDR3 region has the DNA TGCGCCAGCAGTGTAGGGGTTGCAGGCTACACCTTC. Encoded protein: CASSVGVAGYTF.

V and J are TRBV5-1 and TRBJ2-6; D call uncertain. CDR1 is SGHRS and CDR2 is YFSETQ in the germline V gene. CDR3 length: 16 residues. V lost 2 bases to trimming and J lost 4 bases, with 13 bases between them. CDR3 region: CASSFDSSRGANVLTF. In DNA form, the CDR3 reads TGCGCCAGCAGCTTTGATTCCTCGAGAGGGGCCAACGTCCTGACTTTC.

CDR3 residues: CASSVQSYEQYF. The CDR3 DNA follows: TGTGCCAGCAGTGTACAGTCCTACGAGCAGTACTTC. The chain joins TRBV2 to TRBJ2-7, with unresolved D. Trimming left V 4 bases short and J 1 base short, with 5 bases between. Germline V gene data show CDR1 as SNHLY and CDR2 as FYNNEI. The CDR3 loop spans 12 amino acids.

The table lists this clone with a count of one. The rearrangement links TRBV13 to TRBJ2-5; TRBD1 agrees at 7 bases. Trimming at V came to 3 bases and at J to 2 bases, leaving 9 bases not matched to a gene. The CDR3 has 16 residues. Looked up from germline, CDR1 is PRHDT and CDR2 is FYEKMQ (reference sequence). CDR3 nucleotide sequence: TGTGCCAGCAGCTTGCGCCGCCGGACAGGACAAGAGACCCAGTACTTC. Protein: CASSLRRRTGQETQYF.

Notes on this clone: This same CDR3 is encoded by further DNA sequences in the sample. V usage is TRBV5-5 and J usage is TRBJ2-7, with TRBD2 matching 10 bases. Germline CDR1 is SGHKS and CDR2 is YYEKEE (reference sequence). J was trimmed by 2 bases and V by 4 bases; bases with no gene match: 3. There are 14 residues in the CDR3. CDR3 in DNA: TGTGCCAGCAGCGGGACTAGCGCAACCTACGAGCAGTACTTC. Its protein is CASSGTSATYEQYF.

The J gene is TRBJ2-7, the V gene TRBV7-2; D is perhaps TRBD1 (7 bases). Germline CDR1 is SGHTA and CDR2 is FQGNSA. The CDR3 is 14 amino acids. V lost 1 base to trimming and J lost 3 bases, with 10 bases between them. The CDR3 spells CASSLDRGLYEQYF. The CDR3 DNA sequence: TGTGCCAGCAGCTTAGACAGGGGACTCTACGAGCAGTACTTC.

This clone was seen a handful of times. The chain combines TRBV7-2 with TRBJ1-6; the D is unclear. This CDR3 region has 12 residues. Germline V gene sequence: CDR1 SGHTA, CDR2 FQGNSA. V was pared by 5 bases and J by 6 bases, with 5 bases between. The CDR3 spells CASSPSNSPLHF. Written as DNA, the CDR3 is TGTGCCAGCAGCCCGAGTAATTCACCCCTCCACTTT.

This chain's CDR3 is CASSLVGTGIHSGANVLTF. Here the CDR3 DNA reads TGTGCCAGCAGTCTGGTTGGTACAGGAATCCACTCTGGGGCCAACGTCCTGACTTTC. V is TRBV27 and J is TRBJ2-6; possibly TRBD1 for D (5 bases). Germline V gene data show CDR1 as MNHEY and CDR2 as SMNVEV (reference sequence). The V end was cut by 5 bases, the J end by 0 bases, with 20 bases between. This CDR3 contains 19 residues. Complete variable domain (other parts from reference TRBV27 and TRBJ2-6): EAQVTQNPRYLITVTGKKLTVTCSQNMNHEYMSWYRQDPGLGLRQIYYSMNVEVTDKGDVPEGYKVSRKEKRNFPLILESPSPNQTSLYFCASSLVGTGIHSGANVLTFGAGSRLTVL.

The genes are TRBV7-9 and TRBJ1-2; 8 bases match TRBD1. The junction had 6 bases not matched to a gene; V was cut back by 4 bases and J by 5 bases. The germline gives CDR1 SEHNR, CDR2 FQNEAQ (reference sequence). The CDR3 has 14 residues. This CDR3 reads CASSSGQGRYGYTF. The CDR3 DNA reads TGTGCCAGCAGCTCCGGACAGGGAAGATATGGCTACACCTTC.

V gene TRBV19 combines with J gene TRBJ1-2, with 10 bases aligning to TRBD1. Germline trimming cut 5 bases from V and 7 bases from J; bases unmatched to any gene: 10. The CDR3 extends over 15 amino acids. The germline V gene has CDR1 LNHDA and CDR2 SQIVND (reference sequence). The DNA for the CDR3 is TGTGCCAGTAGTTGGGGACAGGGGTTCTCTACTGGCTACACCTTC. Translated, it gives CASSWGQGFSTGYTF.

The table lists this clone with a few counts. This chain links TRBV12-5 with TRBJ1-6; possibly TRBD1 for D (6 bases). Trimming took 7 bases from V and 7 from J, leaving 17 bases between them. CDR3 length equals 15 residues. The germline V gene has CDR1 LGHNT and CDR2 FRNRAP. CDR3 in DNA: TGTGCTAGTGCCCCCGGAGGGGGGAGGAATTCACCCCTCCACTTT. It yields the protein CASAPGGGRNSPLHF.

The rearrangement joins TRBV3-1 (or the pseudogene TRBV3-2) to TRBJ2-1; TRBD1 is a possible D gene (6 bases). The V end lost 2 bases, the J end lost 15 bases, and 17 bases lay between the germline ends. The CDR3 length is 13 residues. Germline V gene data show CDR1 as LGHDT and CDR2 as YNNKEL (reference sequence). The CDR3 bases are TGTGCCAGCAGCCAAACCGGGACACCACAGCGGTTCTTC. This encodes CASSQTGTPQRFF.

CDR3 DNA sequence: TGTGCCAGCTCGATCACAGGGGGCACCGGGGAGCTGTTTTTT. Translation gives CASSITGGTGELFF. The chain couples TRBV11-2 to TRBJ2-2; the match to TRBD1 covers 8 bases. V was clipped by 8 bases and J by 4 bases; unmatched bases: 6. The CDR3 spans 14 residues. Germline lookup yields CDR1 SGHAT and CDR2 FQNNGV.

The chain has TRBV25-1 and TRBJ1-1, with 9 bases that match TRBD1. Germline assignment: CDR1 MGHDK and CDR2 SYGVNS. The CDR3 spans 13 residues. The ends lost 6 bases at V and 11 bases at J; junction bases unmatched: 10. This chain's CDR3 is CASRGDRVFEAFF. Here the CDR3 DNA reads TGTGCCAGCAGGGGGGACAGGGTCTTTGAGGCTTTCTTT.

The V call is TRBV5-4, the J call TRBJ2-5; 9 nucleotides line up with TRBD1. The CDR3 loop spans 17 amino acids. The germline V gene encodes CDR1 SGHNT and CDR2 YYREEE (reference sequence). The ends lost 6 bases at V and 5 bases at J; junction bases unmatched: 17. The CDR3 is CASKPTGGAGQGETQYF. The CDR3 nucleotides read TGTGCCAGCAAACCTACAGGGGGCGCCGGTCAAGGGGAGACCCAGTACTTC.

The gene calls are TRBV23-1 and TRBJ1-1, with D possibly matching TRBD1 (6 bases). TRBV23-1 is an ORF, and what it does is uncertain. The CDR3 length is 15 residues. The V end was cut by 3 bases, the J end by 5 bases, with 16 bases between. The CDR3 reads CASSHRGWGCTEAFF. CDR3 bases: TGCGCCAGCAGTCACAGGGGATGGGGTTGTACTGAAGCTTTCTTT.

This clone counts as medium-sized (0.01 to 0.1%). The rearrangement joins TRBV19 to TRBJ1-5; D is possibly TRBD1 (6 bases). With 10 bases removed from V and 1 base from J, the gap between germline ends came to 11 bases. The CDR3 sequence is 13 residues long. The V gene's germline CDR1 is LNHDA and CDR2 SQIVND (reference sequence). CDR3 sequence reads: CATEQGSNQPQHF. The CDR3 nucleotides are TGTGCCACCGAACAGGGAAGCAATCAGCCCCAGCATTTT.

This clone has a single count. This chain links TRBV5-1 with TRBJ1-6, with TRBD1 matching 7 bases. The ends lost 0 bases at V and 7 bases at J; junction bases unmatched: 10. Germline CDR1 is SGHRS and CDR2 is YFSETQ. This CDR3 is 17 amino acids long. The CDR3 nucleotides are TGCGCCAGCAGCTTGGACTCGCCGACAGGGTCCAATTCACCCCTCCACTTT. Protein product: CASSLDSPTGSNSPLHF.

The chain carries TRBV11-2 and TRBJ1-5; D is possibly TRBD1 (6 bases). CDR3 length: 14 residues. V gave up 4 bases and J gave up 4 bases, with 11 bases separating them. Germline CDR1 is SGHAT and CDR2 is FQNNGV. CDR3 coding DNA: TGTGCCAGCAGCTCGGACAGCCGGAATCAGCCCCAGCATTTT. It specifies CASSSDSRNQPQHF. Variable domain in full (rest from reference TRBV11-2 and TRBJ1-5): EAGVAQSPRYKIIEKRQSVAFWCNPISGHATLYWYQQILGQGPKLLIQFQNNGVVDDSQLPKDRFSAERLKGVDSTLKIQPAKLEDSAVYLCASSSDSRNQPQHFGDGTRLSIL.

This chain links TRBV7-3 with TRBJ2-3; TRBD2 matches at 8 bases. V was pared by 6 bases and J by 0 bases, with 11 bases of the junction left unmatched. CDR3 length: 17 residues. The V gene's germline CDR1 is SGHTA and CDR2 FQGTGA. The CDR3 region has the DNA TGTGCCAGCAGTGGGAGGGGAAGCGGGAGAAGCACAGATACGCAGTATTTT. It is translated as CASSGRGSGRSTDTQYF.